The T cell receptor beta chain described here comes from a study of shared clonotypes between healthy human individuals. Regarding the study as a whole: Despite large depth, rarefaction showed incomplete sorted-subset sequencing.

The split of CD4+ cells yielded CD45RA+ naive and CD45RA-negative memory subsets. The test was conducted at deep level. Profiled with immunoSEQ multiplex PCR; TCRdb holds only in-frame clones, not every one. The sample shows roughly 700,000 clones, 74% of them seen only once. The CDR3 runs 13 residues. V lost 2 bases and J 1 base, leaving 4 bases between the germline ends. Germline V gene lookup returns CDR1 MRHNA and CDR2 SNTAGT. Concerning this clone itself: Its cognate antigen is unknown.

The rearrangement joins TRBV6-4 to TRBJ2-3; D uncertain. Specimen: memory CD4+ T cells sorted from blood. Stated subset: CD45RA-negative fraction. This sequence was found in a woman aged 25 to 39 in good health. CDR3 sequence reads: CASSDGGTDTQYF. The CDR3 nucleotides are TGTGCCAGCAGTGACGGGGGCACAGATACGCAGTATTTT.